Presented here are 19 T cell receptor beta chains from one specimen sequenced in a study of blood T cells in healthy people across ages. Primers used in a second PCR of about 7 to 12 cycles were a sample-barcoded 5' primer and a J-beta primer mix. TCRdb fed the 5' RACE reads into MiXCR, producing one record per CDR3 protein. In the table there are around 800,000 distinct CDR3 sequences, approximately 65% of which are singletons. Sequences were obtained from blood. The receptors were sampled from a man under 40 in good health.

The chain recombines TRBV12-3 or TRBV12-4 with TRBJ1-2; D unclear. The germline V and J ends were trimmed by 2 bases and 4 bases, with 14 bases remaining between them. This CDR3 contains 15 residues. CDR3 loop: CASSLKPEAVYGYTF. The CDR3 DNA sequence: TGTGCCAGCAGTTTAAAGCCAGAGGCTGTCTATGGCTACACCTTC.

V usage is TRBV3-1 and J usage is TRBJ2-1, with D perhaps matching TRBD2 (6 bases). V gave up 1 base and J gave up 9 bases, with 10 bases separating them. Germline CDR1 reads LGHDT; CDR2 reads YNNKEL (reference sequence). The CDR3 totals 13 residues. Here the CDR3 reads CASSQVRGSEQFF. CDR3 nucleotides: TGTGCCAGCAGCCAAGTACGGGGGAGTGAGCAGTTCTTC.

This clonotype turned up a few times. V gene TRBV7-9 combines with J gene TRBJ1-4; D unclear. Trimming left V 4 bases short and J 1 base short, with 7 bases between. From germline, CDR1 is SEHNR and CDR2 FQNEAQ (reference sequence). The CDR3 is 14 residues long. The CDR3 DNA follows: TGTGCCAGCAGCTCTCGGGGAACTAATGAAAAACTGTTTTTT. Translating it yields CASSSRGTNEKLFF.

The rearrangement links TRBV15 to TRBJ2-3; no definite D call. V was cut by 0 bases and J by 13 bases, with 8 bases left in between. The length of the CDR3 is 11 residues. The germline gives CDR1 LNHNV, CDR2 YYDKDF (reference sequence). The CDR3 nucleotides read TGTGCCACCAGCAGAGAGGAACGGGAGTATTTT. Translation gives CATSREEREYF.

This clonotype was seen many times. CDR3 sequence (DNA): TGTGCCAGCAAGGCTGGGAAAGGTGGGGAGACCCAGTACTTC. Its protein product is CASKAGKGGETQYF. The V call is TRBV6-5, the J call TRBJ2-5; no definite D call. The ends were cut back, 7 bases at V and 5 bases at J, with 17 bases in the middle. Germline CDR1 MNHEY, CDR2 SVGAGI. The CDR3 spans 14 residues.

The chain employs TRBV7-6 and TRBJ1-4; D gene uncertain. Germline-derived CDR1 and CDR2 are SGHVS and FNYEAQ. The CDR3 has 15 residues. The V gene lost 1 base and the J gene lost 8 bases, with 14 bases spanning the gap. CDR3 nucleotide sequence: TGTGCCAGCAGCTTAGGAGACGAGGTTTTGGAAAAACTGTTTTTT. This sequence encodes CASSLGDEVLEKLFF.

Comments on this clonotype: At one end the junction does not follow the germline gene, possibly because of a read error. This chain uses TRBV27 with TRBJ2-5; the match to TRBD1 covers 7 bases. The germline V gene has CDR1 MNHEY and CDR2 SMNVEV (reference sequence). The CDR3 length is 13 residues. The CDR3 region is CASSFRGSGTQYF. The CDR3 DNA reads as TGTGCCAGTAGTTTCAGGGGGAGCGGGACCCAGTACTTC.

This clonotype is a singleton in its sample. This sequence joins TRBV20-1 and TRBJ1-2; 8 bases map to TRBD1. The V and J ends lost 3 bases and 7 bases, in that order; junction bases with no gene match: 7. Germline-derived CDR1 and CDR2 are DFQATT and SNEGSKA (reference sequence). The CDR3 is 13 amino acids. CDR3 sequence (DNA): TGCAGTGCTAGCGACAGGGGTACGGGTGGCTACACCTTC. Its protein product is CSASDRGTGGYTF.

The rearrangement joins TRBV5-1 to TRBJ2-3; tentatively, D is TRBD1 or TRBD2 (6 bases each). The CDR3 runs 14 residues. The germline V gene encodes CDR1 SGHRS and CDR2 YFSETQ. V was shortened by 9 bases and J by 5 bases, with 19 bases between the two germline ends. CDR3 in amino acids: CATRLGGPGDTQYF. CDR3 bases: TGCGCCACCCGTTTAGGGGGGCCAGGAGATACGCAGTATTTT.

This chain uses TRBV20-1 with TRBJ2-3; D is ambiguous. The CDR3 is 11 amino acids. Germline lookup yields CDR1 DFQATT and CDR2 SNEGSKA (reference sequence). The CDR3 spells CRTIFNNAQYF. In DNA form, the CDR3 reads TGCAGGACGATATTTAATAATGCGCAGTATTTT.

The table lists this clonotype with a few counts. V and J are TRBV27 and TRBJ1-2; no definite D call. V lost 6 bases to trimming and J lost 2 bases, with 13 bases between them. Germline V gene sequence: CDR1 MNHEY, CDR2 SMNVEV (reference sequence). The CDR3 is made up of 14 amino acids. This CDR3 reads CASRPPKGNYGYTF. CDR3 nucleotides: TGTGCCAGCAGGCCCCCTAAAGGAAACTATGGCTACACCTTC.

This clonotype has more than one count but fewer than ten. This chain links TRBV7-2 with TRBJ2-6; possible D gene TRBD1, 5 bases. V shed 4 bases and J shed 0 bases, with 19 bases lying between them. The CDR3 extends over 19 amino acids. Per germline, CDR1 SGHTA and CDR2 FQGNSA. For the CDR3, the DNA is TGTGCCAGCAGCTCCGTTAGTCAGGGCCTTTCCTCTGGGGCCAACGTCCTGACTTTC. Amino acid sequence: CASSSVSQGLSSGANVLTF.

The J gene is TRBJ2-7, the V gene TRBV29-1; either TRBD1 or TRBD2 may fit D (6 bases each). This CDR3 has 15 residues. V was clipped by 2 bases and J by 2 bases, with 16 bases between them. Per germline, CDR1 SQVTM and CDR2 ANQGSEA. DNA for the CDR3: TGCAGCGTTGAATTGGGTGACAGGACTACCTACGAGCAGTACTTC. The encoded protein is CSVELGDRTTYEQYF.

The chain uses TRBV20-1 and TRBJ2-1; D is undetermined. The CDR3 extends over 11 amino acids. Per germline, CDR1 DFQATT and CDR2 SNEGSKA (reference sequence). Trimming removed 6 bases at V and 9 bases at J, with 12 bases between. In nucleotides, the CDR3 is TGCAGTGCCCCCGGCGGTGTTGAGCAGTTCTTC. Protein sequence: CSAPGGVEQFF.

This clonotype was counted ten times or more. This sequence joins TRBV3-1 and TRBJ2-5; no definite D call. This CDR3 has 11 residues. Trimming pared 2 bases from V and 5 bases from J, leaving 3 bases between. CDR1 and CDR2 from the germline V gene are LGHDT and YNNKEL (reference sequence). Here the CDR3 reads CASSQRETQYF. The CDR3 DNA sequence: TGTGCCAGCAGCCAACGGGAGACCCAGTACTTC.

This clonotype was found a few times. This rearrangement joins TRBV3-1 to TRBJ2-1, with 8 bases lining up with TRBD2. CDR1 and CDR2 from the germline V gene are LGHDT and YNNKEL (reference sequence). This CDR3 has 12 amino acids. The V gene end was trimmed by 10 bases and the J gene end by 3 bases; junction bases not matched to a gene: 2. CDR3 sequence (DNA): TGTGCCACCCGGGGGGGCTACAATGAGCAGTTCTTC. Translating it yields CATRGGYNEQFF.

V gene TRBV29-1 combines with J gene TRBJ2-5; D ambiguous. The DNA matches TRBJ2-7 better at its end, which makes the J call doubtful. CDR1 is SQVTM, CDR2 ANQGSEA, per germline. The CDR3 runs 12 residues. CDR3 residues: CSVEEGSHEQYF. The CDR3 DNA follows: TGCAGCGTTGAAGAGGGTTCCCACGAGCAGTACTTC.

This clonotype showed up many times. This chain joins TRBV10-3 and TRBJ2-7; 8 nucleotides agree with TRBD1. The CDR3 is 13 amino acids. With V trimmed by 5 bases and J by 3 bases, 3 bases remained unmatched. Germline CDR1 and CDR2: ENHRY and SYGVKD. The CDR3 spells CAISQGQDYEQYF. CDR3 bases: TGTGCCATCAGTCAGGGACAGGACTACGAGCAGTACTTC.

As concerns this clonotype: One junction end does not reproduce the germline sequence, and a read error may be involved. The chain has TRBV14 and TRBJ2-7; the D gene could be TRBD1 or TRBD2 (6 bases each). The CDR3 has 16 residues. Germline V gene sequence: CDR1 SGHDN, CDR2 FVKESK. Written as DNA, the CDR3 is TGTGCCAGCAGCCAAGATGGGGCGGGACAACCCTACGGGCAGTACTTC. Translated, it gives CASSQDGAGQPYGQYF.